These 24 T cell receptor beta chains were sequenced from one sample in a study of blood T cell repertoires in COVID-19. Data came from immunoSEQ multiplex PCR; TCRdb stores just in-frame clones and leaves some out. This sample has about 70,000 clones; around 91% occur once, and the top ten carry roughly 8%. Sequencing input: peripheral blood. The receptors shown here come from a human donor in a cohort sampled during active COVID-19.

The rearrangement links TRBV27 to TRBJ1-1; the D is unclear. This CDR3 spans 14 amino acids. Trimming shortened V by 4 bases and J by 0 bases, and 9 bases separated the two germline ends. Germline lookup yields CDR1 MNHEY and CDR2 SMNVEV (reference sequence). The CDR3 DNA is TGTGCCAGCAGTTGGGGAGGTCTGAACACTGAAGCTTTCTTT. Protein product: CASSWGGLNTEAFF.

As DNA, the CDR3 is TGTGCCAGCAGCTTGGGGGAGGACACTGAAGCTTTCTTT. This encodes CASSLGEDTEAFF. The V and J genes are TRBV5-5 and TRBJ1-1; D gene uncertain. CDR3 length equals 13 residues. Germline CDR1 and CDR2: SGHKS and YYEKEE (reference sequence). Trimming removed 0 bases at V and 3 bases at J, with 6 bases between.

This chain links TRBV28 with TRBJ1-6; D not resolved. The CDR3 runs 15 residues. Trimming removed 5 bases from V and 7 bases from J, with 15 bases in between. Germline CDR1 MDHEN, CDR2 SYDVKM. The CDR3 sequence is CASSRPGEGNSPLHF. The CDR3 bases are TGTGCCAGCAGTCGACCGGGAGAAGGGAATTCACCCCTCCACTTT. The variable domain in full, with the rest retrieved from reference TRBV28 and TRBJ1-6, is DVKVTQSSRYLVKRTGEKVFLECVQDMDHENMFWYRQDPGLGLRLIYFSYDVKMKEKGDIPEGYSVSREKKERFSLILESASTNQTSMYLCASSRPGEGNSPLHFGNGTRLTVT.

The V call is TRBV19, the J call TRBJ1-6; tentative D call: TRBD1 (5 bases). This CDR3 is 16 amino acids long. Germline CDR1 is LNHDA and CDR2 is SQIVND (reference sequence). V was shortened by 3 bases and J by 0 bases, with 9 bases between the two germline ends. CDR3 nucleotides: TGTGCCAGTAGTATGGAGGGGTACTCCTATAATTCACCCCTCCACTTT. This encodes CASSMEGYSYNSPLHF.

The rearrangement uses TRBV6-2 or TRBV6-3 and TRBJ1-2; 7 nucleotides match TRBD1. This CDR3 has 14 residues. Germline lookup yields CDR1 MNHEY and CDR2 SVGEGT. V was clipped by 6 bases and J by 4 bases; unmatched bases: 8. In DNA form, the CDR3 reads TGTGCCAGCAGCCCGACAGGGATCAGCTATGGCTACACCTTC. Its translation: CASSPTGISYGYTF.

The rearrangement joins TRBV5-1 to TRBJ1-2; tentative D call: TRBD1 (6 bases). Germline V gives CDR1 SGHRS, CDR2 YFSETQ. V was shortened by 4 bases and J by 4 bases, with 17 bases between the two germline ends. The length of the CDR3 is 15 residues. CDR3 nucleotide sequence: TGCGCCAGCAGCCCAGGGGCAGGGAATCTCTATGGCTACACCTTC. It specifies CASSPGAGNLYGYTF.

This sequence joins TRBV5-1 and TRBJ2-5; D remains ambiguous. V was shortened by 0 bases and J by 5 bases, with 5 bases between the two germline ends. The CDR3 is made up of 12 amino acids. In germline, CDR1 is SGHRS, CDR2 YFSETQ. The CDR3 DNA is TGCGCCAGCAGCTTGGTTGCGGAGACCCAGTACTTC. Protein sequence: CASSLVAETQYF.

The chain combines TRBV6-2 or TRBV6-3 with TRBJ1-3; tentatively, D is TRBD1 (5 bases). The CDR3 runs 17 residues. Germline values: CDR1 MNHEY, CDR2 SVGEGT. V gave up 0 bases and J gave up 0 bases, with 12 bases separating them. CDR3 amino acids: CASSYSDIRFSGNTIYF. The CDR3 DNA is TGTGCCAGCAGTTACTCGGACATTAGATTCTCTGGAAACACCATATATTTT.

The V gene is TRBV28, the J gene TRBJ1-1; D is uncertain. The germline V and J ends were trimmed by 7 bases and 1 base, with 13 bases remaining between them. CDR3 length equals 14 residues. Germline loops: CDR1 MDHEN, CDR2 SYDVKM. The CDR3 protein is CASTNTPRNTEAFF. CDR3 nucleotide sequence: TGTGCCAGCACCAATACTCCCCGGAACACTGAAGCTTTCTTT.

This clone was seen a single time. V and J are TRBV5-1 and TRBJ1-6; possible D gene TRBD1, 6 bases. The ends were cut back, 4 bases at V and 0 bases at J, with 14 bases in the middle. The CDR3 is 17 amino acids. From germline, CDR1 is SGHRS and CDR2 YFSETQ. CDR3 protein: CASSAGGTSSYNSPLHF. CDR3 sequence (DNA): TGCGCCAGCAGCGCGGGGGGCACATCCTCCTATAATTCACCCCTCCACTTT.

The chain combines TRBV12-3 or TRBV12-4 with TRBJ1-1; the D is unclear. Trimming removed 3 bases at V and 0 bases at J, with 5 bases between. The CDR3 contains 13 residues. CDR3 in amino acids: CASSLEMNTEAFF. CDR3 nucleotides: TGTGCCAGCAGTTTGGAGATGAACACTGAAGCTTTCTTT.

The rearrangement links TRBV21-1 to TRBJ1-4. TRBV21-1 is labeled a pseudogene. The CDR3 totals 17 residues. CDR3 amino acids: CASSKLGGQGRSEKLFF. The DNA for the CDR3 is TGTGCCAGCAGCAAACTGGGGGGGCAGGGACGGAGTGAAAAACTGTTTTTT.

The chain has TRBV3-1 (or the pseudogene TRBV3-2) and TRBJ1-1; D unresolved. The V end was cut by 1 base, the J end by 1 base, with 7 bases between. Germline V CDR1 and CDR2: LGHDT, YNNKEL (reference sequence). The CDR3 is made up of 14 amino acids. The CDR3 DNA is TGTGCCAGCAGCCAAGTGGCTAGGAACACTGAAGCTTTCTTT. Translating gives CASSQVARNTEAFF.

The genes are TRBV5-1 and TRBJ2-7; 8 nucleotides line up with TRBD1. Germline CDR1 is SGHRS and CDR2 is YFSETQ. V lost 4 bases, J lost 4 bases, and 13 bases stayed unmatched. The CDR3 sequence is 16 residues long. The CDR3 spells CASSTAQGQAGYEQYF. The CDR3 bases are TGCGCCAGCAGCACTGCCCAGGGACAGGCTGGATACGAGCAGTACTTC.

The CDR3 DNA reads TGTGCCAGCAGCCTTGTTGGGACAGGGGCCAACGTCCTGACTTTC. Protein: CASSLVGTGANVLTF. The V call is TRBV7-2, the J call TRBJ2-6; a possible D gene is TRBD1 (6 bases). Germline lookup yields CDR1 SGHTA and CDR2 FQGNSA. The CDR3 covers 15 residues. The ends were cut back, 5 bases at V and 4 bases at J, with 12 bases in the middle.

CDR3 protein: CASSFGRGRNEQYF. The CDR3 DNA is TGTGCCAGCAGCTTCGGGCGGGGGAGGAACGAGCAGTACTTC. V gene TRBV7-2 combines with J gene TRBJ2-7, with 7 nucleotides matching TRBD2. The germline V gene has CDR1 SGHTA and CDR2 FQGNSA. The CDR3 consists of 14 residues. V trimming: 3 bases; J trimming: 5 bases; junction bases outside the gene matches: 7.

The chain carries TRBV19 and TRBJ1-5, with D tentatively TRBD1 (6 bases). This CDR3 has 15 amino acids. Per germline, CDR1 LNHDA and CDR2 SQIVND (reference sequence). Trimming took 3 bases from V and 7 from J, leaving 16 bases between them. The CDR3 spells CASSIGRRGTQPQHF. The CDR3 nucleotides are TGTGCCAGTAGTATCGGACGGCGAGGGACACAGCCCCAGCATTTT.

The V call is TRBV6-5, the J call TRBJ1-2, with D perhaps TRBD1 (5 bases). V dropped 7 bases and J dropped 0 bases, with 9 bases sitting between them. CDR1 is MNHEY and CDR2 is SVGAGI in the germline V gene. CDR3 length: 13 amino acids. The CDR3 region has the DNA TGTGCCAGCACACAGGCAGCTAACTATGGCTACACCTTC. It is translated as CASTQAANYGYTF.

This clone has just a few counts. This chain connects TRBV9 to TRBJ2-7; D is perhaps TRBD1 (5 bases). V gave up 1 base and J gave up 1 base, with 9 bases separating them. The CDR3 extends over 14 amino acids. Germline V gene data show CDR1 as SGDLS and CDR2 as YYNGEE. CDR3 region: CASSVQGGSYEQYF. The CDR3 nucleotides read TGTGCCAGCAGCGTACAGGGCGGATCCTACGAGCAGTACTTC.

This sequence joins TRBV10-2 and TRBJ1-2, with unresolved D. CDR3 length equals 14 residues. Germline CDR1 and CDR2: WSHSY and SAAADI. The V end lost 6 bases, the J end lost 4 bases, and 15 bases lay between the germline ends. The CDR3 DNA reads TGCGCCAGCAGCGACCAAACAGAAGGCTATGGCTACACCTTC. Protein sequence: CASSDQTEGYGYTF.

CDR3 in DNA: TGTGCCAGCAGCCCAAAGTTGTTTGAACAGAGATATTCACCCCTCCACTTT. Translating gives CASSPKLFEQRYSPLHF. The chain recombines TRBV11-2 with TRBJ1-6, with D uncertain. Germline lookup yields CDR1 SGHAT and CDR2 FQNNGV. This CDR3 region has 17 residues. Trimming removed 5 bases from V and 8 bases from J, with 22 bases in between.

The J gene is TRBJ2-7, the V gene TRBV9; D might be TRBD2 (5 bases). V lost 6 bases to trimming and J lost 2 bases, with 18 bases between them. Germline values: CDR1 SGDLS, CDR2 YYNGEE. The CDR3 loop spans 15 amino acids. The DNA for the CDR3 is TGTGCCAGCACCCGTAGTCCGGACGGGGCCTACGAGCAGTACTTC. Protein: CASTRSPDGAYEQYF.

This chain connects TRBV6-6 to TRBJ1-2; D remains ambiguous. The V end lost 5 bases, the J end lost 3 bases, and 16 bases lay between the germline ends. Per the germline V gene, CDR1 is MNHNY and CDR2 is SVGAGI (reference sequence). This CDR3 contains 15 residues. The CDR3, as DNA: TGTGCCAGCAGTACCCTGGGTCCAGGCGACTATGGCTACACCTTC. This sequence encodes CASSTLGPGDYGYTF.

The V and J genes are TRBV10-3 and TRBJ2-7; weak D call: TRBD2 (6 bases). The CDR3 contains 14 residues. In germline, CDR1 is ENHRY, CDR2 SYGVKD. Trimming took 10 bases from V and 5 from J, leaving 21 bases between them. The CDR3 DNA reads as TGTGCCACTTCCGGCGGGGAAAGCATCAACGAGCAGTACTTC. It yields the protein CATSGGESINEQYF.